This T cell receptor beta chain is drawn from a study of CD8+CD57+ T cells in acquired aplastic anemia. Study-level background: DNA from sorted CD4+ and CD8+ cells averaged roughly 3.4 ug. General study points: Around 29 shared CD8+ CDR3s appeared highly expressed within patients' immunodominant clones. Patients and controls had CD8+ Simpson's diversity values that were not significantly distinct.

Profiles of TCR beta VDJ and CDR3 were generated from a genomic DNA template. TCRdb reanalysed the reads using MiXCR and keeps one entry per CDR3 protein. The sample holds about 180,000 distinct CDR3 sequences, less than 50% seen once. Sequencing involved patients with CD8+CD57+ cell expansion previously shown by flow cytometry. Each patient gave a blood sample that was collected before any therapy had been received. Note on this clonotype: Antigen specificity is unknown.

This CDR3 has 17 amino acids. The ends lost 5 bases at V and 5 bases at J; junction bases unmatched: 15. CDR1 is SGHAT and CDR2 is FQNNGV in the germline V gene. The V and J genes are TRBV11-2 and TRBJ2-5; TRBD1 aligns across 9 bases. The material sequenced was sorted CD4+, CD8+, or CD8+CD57+ T cells (not recorded which) from PBMCs. The sequence was obtained from a human donor with aplastic anemia. DNA of the CDR3: TGTGCCAGCAGCGCCCTTGGGACAGGGTGGGCGGTGGAGACCCAGTACTTC. Translating it yields CASSALGTGWAVETQYF.